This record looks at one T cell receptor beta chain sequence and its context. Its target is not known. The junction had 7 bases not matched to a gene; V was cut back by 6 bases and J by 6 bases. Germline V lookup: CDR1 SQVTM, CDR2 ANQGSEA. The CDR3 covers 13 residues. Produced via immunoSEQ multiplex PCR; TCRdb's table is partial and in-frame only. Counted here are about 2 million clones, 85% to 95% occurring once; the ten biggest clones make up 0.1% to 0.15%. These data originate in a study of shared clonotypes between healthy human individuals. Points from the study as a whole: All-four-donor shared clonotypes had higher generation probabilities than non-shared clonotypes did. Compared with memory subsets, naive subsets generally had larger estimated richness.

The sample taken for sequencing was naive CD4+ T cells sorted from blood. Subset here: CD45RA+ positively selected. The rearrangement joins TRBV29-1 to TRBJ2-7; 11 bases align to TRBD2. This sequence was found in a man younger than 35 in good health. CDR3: CSVGELAGGEQYF. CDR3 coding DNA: TGCAGCGTCGGCGAGCTAGCGGGAGGCGAGCAGTACTTC.